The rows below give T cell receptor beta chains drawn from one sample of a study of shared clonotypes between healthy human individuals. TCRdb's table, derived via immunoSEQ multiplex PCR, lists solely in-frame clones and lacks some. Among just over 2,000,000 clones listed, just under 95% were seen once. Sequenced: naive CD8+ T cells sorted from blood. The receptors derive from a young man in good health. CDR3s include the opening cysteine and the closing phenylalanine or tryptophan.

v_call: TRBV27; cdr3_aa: CASSLMSGYGEQYF
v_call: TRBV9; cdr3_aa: CASSVYRESSGELFF
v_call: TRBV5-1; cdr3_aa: CASSPEPRAVPGRTDTQYF
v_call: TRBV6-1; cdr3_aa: CASSEGLAGNYEQYF
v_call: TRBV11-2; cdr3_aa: CASSSNDRAPYEQYF
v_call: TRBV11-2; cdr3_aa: CASSFISGEQFF
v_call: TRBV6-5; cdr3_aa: CASSYGRGAYEQYF
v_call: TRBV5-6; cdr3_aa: CASSLGDNEKLFF
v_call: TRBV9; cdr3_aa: CASSRGGTAIYNEQFF
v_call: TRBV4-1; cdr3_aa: CASSQESRGFTGNTIYF